The clone carrying this TCR beta chain was seen a handful of times. Per sample, a minimum of 6 million PBMCs were isolated. CDR3 length: 18 amino acids. Germline lookup yields CDR1 DFQATT and CDR2 SNEGSKA (reference sequence). The data are from a study of blood T cells in healthy people across ages. With a J-beta primer mix and a sample-barcoded 5' primer, a second PCR ran about 7 to 12 cycles. TCRdb redid the calling of the 5' RACE reads with MiXCR, one entry per CDR3 protein. The sample has hundreds of thousands of distinct CDR3 sequences; around 38% are singletons. Sequencing was performed on blood. V gene TRBV20-1 combines with J gene TRBJ2-1; 10 positions match TRBD2. The DNA end is a closer match to TRBJ2-7, so the J assignment may be wrong. The receptor was derived from an elderly man in good health. The CDR3 loop is CSARDPASGGSSYNEQYF. The CDR3 bases are TGCAGTGCTAGAGATCCGGCTAGCGGGGGTTCCTCCTACAATGAGCAGTACTTC.